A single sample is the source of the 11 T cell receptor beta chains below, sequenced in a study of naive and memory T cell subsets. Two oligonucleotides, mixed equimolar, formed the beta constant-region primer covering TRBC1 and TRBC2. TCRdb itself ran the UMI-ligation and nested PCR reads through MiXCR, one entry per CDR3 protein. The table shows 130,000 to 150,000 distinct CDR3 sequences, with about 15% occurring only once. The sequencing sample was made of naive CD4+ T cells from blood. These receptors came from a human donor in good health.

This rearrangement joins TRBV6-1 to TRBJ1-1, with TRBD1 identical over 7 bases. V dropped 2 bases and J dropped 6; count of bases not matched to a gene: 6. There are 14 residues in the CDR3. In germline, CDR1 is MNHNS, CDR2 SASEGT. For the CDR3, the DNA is TGTGCCAGCAGTGAACAGGGGGTTGGCTCTGAAGCTTTCTTT. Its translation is CASSEQGVGSEAFF.

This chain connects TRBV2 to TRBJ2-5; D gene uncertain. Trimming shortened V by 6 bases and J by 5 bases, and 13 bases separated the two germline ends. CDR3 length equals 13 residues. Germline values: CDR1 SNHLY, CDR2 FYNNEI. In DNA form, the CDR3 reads TGTGCCAGCAGAACTGGGATCGGGGAGACCCAGTACTTC. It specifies CASRTGIGETQYF.

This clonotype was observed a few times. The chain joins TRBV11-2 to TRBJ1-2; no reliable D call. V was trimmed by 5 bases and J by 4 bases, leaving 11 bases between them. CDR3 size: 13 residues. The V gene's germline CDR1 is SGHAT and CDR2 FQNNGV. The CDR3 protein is CASSRGRSYGYTF. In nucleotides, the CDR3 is TGTGCCAGCAGCCGTGGACGGTCCTATGGCTACACCTTC.

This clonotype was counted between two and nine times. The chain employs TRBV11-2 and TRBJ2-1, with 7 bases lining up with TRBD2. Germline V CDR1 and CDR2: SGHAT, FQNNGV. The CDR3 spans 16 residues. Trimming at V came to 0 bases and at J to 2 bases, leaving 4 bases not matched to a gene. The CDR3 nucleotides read TGTGCCAGCAGCTTAGAAGGGCGGGGGACCTACAATGAGCAGTTCTTC. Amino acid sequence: CASSLEGRGTYNEQFF.

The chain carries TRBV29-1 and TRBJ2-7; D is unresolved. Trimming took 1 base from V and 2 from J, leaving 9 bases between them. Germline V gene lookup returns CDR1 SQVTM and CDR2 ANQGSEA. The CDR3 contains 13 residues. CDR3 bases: TGCAGCGTTGAAGGGTTGGCCCCCTACGAGCAGTACTTC. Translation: CSVEGLAPYEQYF.

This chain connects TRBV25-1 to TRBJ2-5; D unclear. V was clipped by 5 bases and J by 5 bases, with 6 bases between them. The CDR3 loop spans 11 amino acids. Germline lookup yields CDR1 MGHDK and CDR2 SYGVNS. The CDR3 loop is CASSNTETQYF. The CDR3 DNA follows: TGTGCCAGCAGTAATACGGAGACCCAGTACTTC.

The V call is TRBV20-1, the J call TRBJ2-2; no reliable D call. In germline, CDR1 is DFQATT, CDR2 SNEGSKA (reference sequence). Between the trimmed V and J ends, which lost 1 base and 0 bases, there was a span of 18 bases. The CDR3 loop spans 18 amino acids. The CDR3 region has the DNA TGCAGTGCTAGAGCCTCCGGGCGACGGCACGCGAACACCGGGGAGCTGTTTTTT. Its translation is CSARASGRRHANTGELFF.

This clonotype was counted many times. The CDR3 nucleotides read TGCGCCAGCGCAGTTTCCACAGGGGCTGGTAATGAAAAACTGTTTTTT. Translated, it gives CASAVSTGAGNEKLFF. The chain has TRBV5-1 and TRBJ1-4; 7 bases align to TRBD1. Germline CDR1 is SGHRS and CDR2 is YFSETQ. The CDR3 contains 16 residues. With V trimmed by 7 bases and J by 4 bases, 13 bases remained unmatched.

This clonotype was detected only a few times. CDR3 in amino acids: CASSIGQAGAGELFF. The CDR3 DNA sequence: TGTGCCAGTAGTATAGGACAGGCTGGGGCCGGGGAGCTGTTTTTT. The gene calls are TRBV19 and TRBJ2-2, with D maybe TRBD1 (6 bases). V was shortened by 1 base and J by 6 bases, with 12 bases between the two germline ends. Germline CDR1 and CDR2: LNHDA and SQIVND (reference sequence). The CDR3 extends over 15 amino acids.

The CDR3 DNA sequence: TGCAGCGCTGTTGGTAGGGGGACCGGGGAGCTGTTTTTT. Amino acid sequence: CSAVGRGTGELFF. The rearrangement links TRBV29-1 to TRBJ2-2; D may be TRBD1 (6 bases). The V gene's germline CDR1 is SQVTM and CDR2 ANQGSEA. Trimming cost V 7 bases and J 5 bases, with 14 bases left between them. The CDR3 is made up of 13 amino acids.

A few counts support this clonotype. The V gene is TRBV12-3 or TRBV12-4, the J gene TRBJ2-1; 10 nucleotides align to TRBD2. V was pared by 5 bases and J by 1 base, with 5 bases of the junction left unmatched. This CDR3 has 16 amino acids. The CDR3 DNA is TGTGCCAGCAGTATGACTAGCGGGCTGTCCTACAATGAGCAGTTCTTC. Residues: CASSMTSGLSYNEQFF.